At least ten counts were recorded for the clone carrying this TCR beta chain. Antigen: not known. Via MiXCR, TCRdb re-called the 5' RACE reads, giving one row per CDR3 protein. The top ten clones hold roughly 21% of a sample with about 320,000 distinct CDR3 sequences, 13% to 15% of them seen once. The V end was cut by 4 bases, the J end by 0 bases, with 12 bases between. The CDR3 is 15 amino acids. The data stem from a study of T-cell memory formation after mild COVID-19. Overall study: Each donor largely had its own TCR clusters.

Regarding the study as a whole: Later expanders leaned CD4+, whereas day 15 to 85 contracting clones were balanced CD4/CD8.

This rearrangement joins TRBV12-3 or TRBV12-4 to TRBJ1-1, with D perhaps TRBD1 (6 bases). The TCR comes from a man between 18 and 35 years old who had mild COVID-19 (a few samples of this study predate the infection). Cell type and time point are not known. Material: PBMCs or a T cell subset sorted from them (not recorded which). As DNA, the CDR3 is TGTGCCAGCAGTTATACAGGGCTCATGAACACTGAAGCTTTCTTT. It specifies CASSYTGLMNTEAFF.